These 31 T cell receptor beta chains originate from one sample sequenced in a study of radiotherapy plus CTLA-4 blockade in lung cancer. Here immunoSEQ multiplex PCR was the method, and the copy in TCRdb shows in-frame clones only, minus some. Of about 82,000 clones listed, about two thirds were seen once; the top ten hold about 14%. The input for sequencing was peripheral blood, taken from a patient treated with radiotherapy plus ipilimumab. All receptors derive from a human donor with non-small cell lung cancer that progressed on radiotherapy plus ipilimumab.

This chain joins TRBV6-5 and TRBJ2-5; D call uncertain. V was cut by 6 bases and J by 5 bases, with 13 bases left in between. Germline V gene lookup returns CDR1 MNHEY and CDR2 SVGAGI. CDR3 length: 13 residues. The CDR3 protein is CASSLGPWETQYF. DNA of the CDR3: TGTGCCAGCAGCCTCGGCCCATGGGAGACCCAGTACTTC.

V gene TRBV7-9 combines with J gene TRBJ1-1; tentatively, D is TRBD1 (5 bases). Trimming left V 5 bases short and J 0 bases short, with 10 bases between. The length of the CDR3 is 14 residues. Per the germline V gene, CDR1 is SEHNR and CDR2 is FQNEAQ (reference sequence). This CDR3 reads CASSIGGMNTEAFF. In nucleotides, the CDR3 is TGTGCCAGCAGCATTGGGGGAATGAACACTGAAGCTTTCTTT.

The chain employs TRBV7-9 and TRBJ1-1, with D perhaps TRBD1 (5 bases). Trimming cost V 5 bases and J 0 bases, with 13 bases left between them. Germline CDR1 reads SEHNR; CDR2 reads FQNEAQ (reference sequence). The CDR3 loop spans 15 amino acids. CDR3 sequence reads: CASSPPGRMNTEAFF. CDR3 DNA sequence: TGTGCCAGCAGCCCCCCGGGACGGATGAACACTGAAGCTTTCTTT.

This clone has more than one count but fewer than ten. The V and J genes are TRBV5-1 and TRBJ1-1; TRBD1 matches 9 bases. The CDR3 loop spans 13 amino acids. Germline trimming cut 3 bases from V and 6 bases from J; bases unmatched to any gene: 3. Per the germline V gene, CDR1 is SGHRS and CDR2 is YFSETQ. CDR3 in DNA: TGCGCCAGCAGCTGGGGACAGGGATCTGAAGCTTTCTTT. Protein: CASSWGQGSEAFF.

This sequence joins TRBV6-6 and TRBJ2-7; no reliable D call. This CDR3 contains 13 residues. The germline V and J ends were trimmed by 2 bases and 2 bases, with 7 bases remaining between them. Germline loops: CDR1 MNHNY, CDR2 SVGAGI (reference sequence). CDR3 in DNA: TGTGCCAGCAGTTACGGGAAACCCTACGAGCAGTACTTC. The encoded protein is CASSYGKPYEQYF.

There are a few counts of this clone. The J gene is TRBJ1-5, the V gene TRBV6-1; maybe TRBD1 (5 bases). V lost 10 bases and J lost 5, with 12 bases in between. CDR3 length: 12 amino acids. From germline, CDR1 is MNHNS and CDR2 SASEGT. CDR3 loop: CAIAVGDQPQHF. In DNA, the CDR3 is TGTGCCATCGCCGTGGGGGATCAGCCCCAGCATTTT.

This CDR3 reads CASTPRTGSEQYF. The CDR3 DNA sequence: TGTGCCAGTACCCCGCGGACAGGGTCCGAGCAGTACTTC. This chain links TRBV19 with TRBJ2-7; 8 nucleotides line up with TRBD1. V was pared by 7 bases and J by 6 bases, with 8 bases of the junction left unmatched. CDR1 and CDR2 from the germline V gene are LNHDA and SQIVND (reference sequence). This CDR3 spans 13 amino acids.

The chain recombines TRBV25-1 with TRBJ1-2; 7 positions match TRBD1. The CDR3 loop spans 14 amino acids. The germline V gene encodes CDR1 MGHDK and CDR2 SYGVNS. V trimming: 3 bases; J trimming: 5 bases; junction bases outside the gene matches: 6. CDR3 coding DNA: TGTGCCAGCAGTGATCCGGGGACAGCGTATGGCTACACCTTC. Encoded protein: CASSDPGTAYGYTF.

In this sample, this clone turned up once. The chain links TRBV27 to TRBJ2-1, with D possibly TRBD2 on 6 matching bases. This CDR3 contains 15 residues. Germline V CDR1 and CDR2: MNHEY, SMNVEV (reference sequence). V shed 4 bases and J shed 1 base, with 11 bases lying between them. The CDR3 DNA reads as TGTGCCAGCAGTTCCAGGACTATTTCCTACAATGAGCAGTTCTTC. This sequence encodes CASSSRTISYNEQFF.

The chain combines TRBV5-1 with TRBJ1-4, with a possible D match to TRBD1 (5 bases). The CDR3 extends over 14 amino acids. Germline CDR1 SGHRS, CDR2 YFSETQ. Deletions cut 2 bases from V and 5 bases from J, with 10 bases between. CDR3 DNA sequence: TGCGCCAGCAGCTTCGGGCAGGGAAATGAAAAACTGTTTTTT. Protein product: CASSFGQGNEKLFF.

On this clone: The same CDR3 arises from other DNA sequences in this sample as well. The chain carries TRBV28 and TRBJ1-2; unclear D gene. The CDR3 runs to 13 residues. Germline V gene sequence: CDR1 MDHEN, CDR2 SYDVKM. V was trimmed by 3 bases and J by 1 base, leaving 6 bases between them. The CDR3 spells CASSFPRNYGYTF. As DNA, the CDR3 is TGTGCCAGCAGTTTCCCTCGTAACTATGGCTACACCTTC.

The rearrangement uses TRBV6-5 and TRBJ2-7; 7 bases fit TRBD1. CDR1 MNHEY and CDR2 SVGAGI come from the germline V gene. V was pared by 0 bases and J by 11 bases, with 10 bases of the junction left unmatched. The CDR3 contains 14 residues. The CDR3 region is CASSYSSGTEYEYF. The CDR3 nucleotides are TGTGCCAGCAGTTACTCATCCGGGACAGAATATGAGTACTTC.

The rearrangement links TRBV5-4 to TRBJ2-7; D is unresolved. The V gene's germline CDR1 is SGHNT and CDR2 YYREEE (reference sequence). The CDR3 has 16 residues. V gave up 4 bases and J gave up 1 base, with 18 bases separating them. The CDR3 DNA reads as TGTGCCAGCAGCCCGCCCCGCAGCGTAGGATCCTACGAGCAGTACTTC. Residues: CASSPPRSVGSYEQYF.

The V and J genes are TRBV2 and TRBJ2-1, with no clear D. The CDR3 has 13 residues. V lost 7 bases and J 4 bases, leaving 11 bases between the germline ends. The germline V gene encodes CDR1 SNHLY and CDR2 FYNNEI. This chain's CDR3 is CASIKTLYNEQFF. As DNA, the CDR3 is TGTGCCAGCATTAAGACTCTTTACAATGAGCAGTTCTTC.

V and J are TRBV28 and TRBJ2-7; D not resolved. The length of the CDR3 is 15 residues. Trimming took off 6 bases at V and 0 bases at J, with 15 bases between the two ends. The germline CDR1 and CDR2 sequences are MDHEN and SYDVKM. In nucleotides, the CDR3 is TGTGCCAGCAGACCAGACGGCGGCCCCTCCTACGAGCAGTACTTC. It yields the protein CASRPDGGPSYEQYF.

The chain employs TRBV29-1 and TRBJ2-1; either TRBD1 or TRBD2 may fit D (6 bases each). CDR3 size: 16 residues. Between the trimmed V and J ends, which lost 4 bases and 3 bases, there was a span of 19 bases. Germline lookup yields CDR1 SQVTM and CDR2 ANQGSEA. The CDR3 is CSVAGQQRGVYNEQFF. The CDR3 nucleotides read TGCAGCGTTGCCGGACAGCAAAGGGGGGTCTACAATGAGCAGTTCTTC.

This rearrangement joins TRBV18 to TRBJ2-7; D ambiguous. The CDR3 length is 14 residues. CDR1 and CDR2 from the germline V gene are KGHSH and LQKENI. Trimming took off 0 bases at V and 2 bases at J, with 8 bases between the two ends. CDR3 coding DNA: TGTGCCAGCTCACCACCCGGCGGTACCTACGAGCAGTACTTC. Protein: CASSPPGGTYEQYF.

This chain joins TRBV7-6 and TRBJ2-1; the D gene is possibly TRBD1 (7 bases). CDR1 and CDR2 from the germline V gene are SGHVS and FNYEAQ. The CDR3 covers 17 residues. V shed 1 base and J shed 2 bases, with 15 bases lying between them. The CDR3 coding sequence is TGTGCCAGCAGCTTAGGAGGAGGGGGCATCGCCTACAATGAGCAGTTCTTC. Amino acid sequence: CASSLGGGGIAYNEQFF.

The rearrangement joins TRBV9 to TRBJ2-7; 8 bases fit TRBD2. Germline CDR1 and CDR2: SGDLS and YYNGEE. V was clipped by 0 bases and J by 4 bases; unmatched bases: 6. The CDR3 spans 15 residues. The CDR3 sequence is CASSVGAGAQYEQYF. The CDR3 DNA reads as TGTGCCAGCAGCGTAGGAGCGGGAGCACAGTACGAGCAGTACTTC.

This clone occurred a few times. The V call is TRBV28, the J call TRBJ2-1; the D gene could be TRBD1 or TRBD2 (6 bases each). The germline CDR1 and CDR2 sequences are MDHEN and SYDVKM. The CDR3 covers 19 residues. Between the trimmed V and J ends, which lost 5 bases and 0 bases, there was a span of 23 bases. CDR3 amino acids: CASSPTLADSSSSYNEQFF. CDR3 nucleotides: TGTGCCAGCAGTCCCACCTTAGCGGACAGCTCGAGCTCCTACAATGAGCAGTTCTTC. The whole variable domain, remainder taken from reference TRBV28 and TRBJ2-1, is DVKVTQSSRYLVKRTGEKVFLECVQDMDHENMFWYRQDPGLGLRLIYFSYDVKMKEKGDIPEGYSVSREKKERFSLILESASTNQTSMYLCASSPTLADSSSSYNEQFFGPGTRLTVL.

This clone has just a few counts. V is TRBV10-3 and J is TRBJ2-7; D ambiguous. The CDR3 extends over 13 amino acids. Per germline, CDR1 ENHRY and CDR2 SYGVKD. With 3 bases removed from V and 2 bases from J, the gap between germline ends came to 8 bases. Written as DNA, the CDR3 is TGTGCCATCAGTGACCCGTCCGCCTACGAGCAGTACTTC. Translating gives CAISDPSAYEQYF.

This clone was counted once. V usage is TRBV10-2 and J usage is TRBJ2-1; D unclear. The V end was cut by 3 bases, the J end by 9 bases, with 15 bases between. The germline V gene encodes CDR1 WSHSY and CDR2 SAAADI. CDR3 length: 14 residues. The CDR3 sequence: CASSDRQLVREQFF. The CDR3 DNA reads TGCGCCAGCAGTGACCGCCAACTCGTGCGTGAGCAGTTCTTC.

The genes are TRBV28 and TRBJ1-2; D is perhaps TRBD1 (5 bases). CDR3 length: 15 residues. With 7 bases removed from V and 5 bases from J, the gap between germline ends came to 20 bases. The germline V gene encodes CDR1 MDHEN and CDR2 SYDVKM. CDR3 DNA sequence: TGTGCCAGCATCCCCATGTGGCAGGGTGAATATGGCTACACCTTC. Translation gives CASIPMWQGEYGYTF.

The V call is TRBV4-1, the J call TRBJ1-1, with TRBD1 as a possible D gene (6 bases). CDR1 is MGHRA and CDR2 is YSYEKL in the germline V gene. This CDR3 region has 16 residues. V dropped 1 base and J dropped 0 bases, with 12 bases sitting between them. CDR3 DNA: TGCGCCAGCAGCCAAGGACGGGGGGCAATGAACACTGAAGCTTTCTTT. This translates into CASSQGRGAMNTEAFF.

The genes are TRBV21-1 and TRBJ2-1; TRBD2 is taken as the D call from the table, unchecked against the DNA. TRBV21-1 is annotated as a pseudogene. The CDR3 loop spans 20 amino acids. The DNA of the CDR3 is TGTGCCAGCAGCCAACCCGGGACTAGCGGGAGGCTATACTCCTACAATGAGCAGTTCTTC. This encodes CASSQPGTSGRLYSYNEQFF.

The count of this clone is one. The rearrangement joins TRBV2 to TRBJ1-2; the match to TRBD1 covers 9 bases. V shed 5 bases, J shed 5 bases, and the junction held 9 bases outside the gene matches. Looked up from germline, CDR1 is SNHLY and CDR2 is FYNNEI. The CDR3 spans 15 residues. The CDR3 protein is CASSNGGQGVYGYTF. CDR3 DNA sequence: TGTGCCAGCAGTAACGGGGGACAGGGAGTTTATGGCTACACCTTC.

This clone showed up just a few times. CDR3 loop: CASKVYNEQFF. Here the CDR3 DNA reads TGTGCCAGCAAAGTTTACAATGAGCAGTTCTTC. The chain has TRBV2 and TRBJ2-1; D remains ambiguous. CDR1 and CDR2 from the germline V gene are SNHLY and FYNNEI. V lost 7 bases to trimming and J lost 4 bases, with 5 bases between them. This CDR3 is built from 11 residues.

J is TRBJ1-4 and V is TRBV6-5; the D gene is possibly TRBD1 (5 bases). Looked up from germline, CDR1 is MNHEY and CDR2 is SVGAGI. The CDR3 runs 13 residues. V lost 4 bases, J lost 5 bases, and 8 bases lay in between. The CDR3 DNA follows: TGTGCCAGCAGTTCTCGACAGAATGAAAAACTGTTTTTT. This encodes CASSSRQNEKLFF.

The rearrangement joins TRBV11-2 to TRBJ2-1, with 7 positions matching TRBD2. The CDR3 consists of 15 residues. Per the germline V gene, CDR1 is SGHAT and CDR2 is FQNNGV. The V gene end was trimmed by 5 bases and the J gene end by 4 bases; junction bases not matched to a gene: 8. The chain's CDR3 is CASSRERGSYNEQFF. Written as DNA, the CDR3 is TGTGCCAGCAGCCGGGAGCGGGGAAGTTACAATGAGCAGTTCTTC.

The CDR3 sequence: CARPREDSNQPQHF. For the CDR3, the DNA is TGTGCCAGACCCAGGGAAGATAGCAATCAGCCCCAGCATTTT. This chain links TRBV10-3 with TRBJ1-5; D perhaps matches TRBD1 (5 bases). Germline assignment: CDR1 ENHRY and CDR2 SYGVKD. V lost 10 bases, J lost 0 bases, and 13 bases lay in between. This CDR3 is built from 14 residues.

The chain has TRBV7-7 and TRBJ2-3; 14 bases match TRBD2. J gave up 3 bases and V 5 bases, and 4 bases lay outside the gene matches. This CDR3 is built from 16 residues. Germline assignment: CDR1 SSHAT and CDR2 FNYEAQ (reference sequence). The CDR3 DNA reads as TGTGCCAGCAGCAAAGGGACTAGCGGGGGAACAGATACGCAGTATTTT. Its translation is CASSKGTSGGTDTQYF. The whole variable domain, filled in from reference TRBV7-7 and TRBJ2-3, reads GAGVSQSPRYKVTKRGQDVTLRCDPISSHATLYWYQQALGQGPEFLTYFNYEAQPDKSGLPSDRFSAERPEGSISTLTIQRTEQRDSAMYRCASSKGTSGGTDTQYFGPGTRLTVL.